The clone carrying this T cell receptor beta chain occurred many times. The antigen is not known. With V trimmed by 5 bases and J by 1 base, 10 bases remained unmatched. Germline loops: CDR1 LNHDA, CDR2 SQIVND (reference sequence). The CDR3 totals 17 residues. The TCR beta profiling, which covered VDJ combination and CDR3 sequence, was carried out using genomic DNA as the template. TCRdb re-derived calls from the reads in MiXCR, one entry per CDR3 protein. The sample contains some 120,000 distinct CDR3 sequences, less than 50% of which appear only once. This specimen belongs to a study of CD8+CD57+ T cells in acquired aplastic anemia. General study results and limits: Patients were compared with controls for CD8+ Simpson's diversity, and no significant difference emerged.

Those patients picked for sequencing had displayed CD8+CD57+ cell expansion on flow cytometry. The chain carries TRBV19 and TRBJ2-3, with 9 bases identical to TRBD2. Input material: sorted CD4+, CD8+, or CD8+CD57+ T cells (not recorded which) from PBMCs. The sequence came from a human donor with aplastic anemia. The CDR3 loop is CASSAVKSSGGTDTQYF. CDR3 coding DNA: TGTGCCAGTAGTGCCGTAAAGTCTAGCGGGGGCACAGATACGCAGTATTTT. The entire variable domain, with the rest obtained from reference TRBV19 and TRBJ2-3, is as follows: DGGITQSPKYLFRKEGQNVTLSCEQNLNHDAMYWYRQDPGQGLRLIYYSQIVNDFQKGDIAEGYSVSREKKESFPLTVTSAQKNPTAFYLCASSAVKSSGGTDTQYFGPGTRLTVL.